What follows are 26 T cell receptor delta chains derived from one specimen sequenced in a study of human gamma delta and Vdelta1 T cells. TCRdb reprocessed the PCR reads using CATT. Of some 14,000 delta-chain clones listed, roughly 50% are singletons. Their target antigens are unknown. Specimen: Vdelta1 gamma-delta T cells from blood grown in culture (DOT cells). Receptor source: a human donor in good health.

V usage is TRDV1 and J usage is TRDJ1; 13 bases line up with TRDD3. Trimming removed 2 bases from V and 3 bases from J; junction bases left unmatched: 15. This CDR3 comprises 20 residues. Germline assignment: CDR1 TSWWSYY and CDR2 QGS. The DNA for the CDR3 is TGTGCTCTTGGGGAATCTTCTGCCCAAAACTGGGGGATACGCGCCGATAAACTCATCTTT. This sequence encodes CALGESSAQNWGIRADKLIF.

This clone was counted a few times. This sequence joins TRDV1 and TRDJ1; D might be TRDD3 (6 bases). The V end lost 2 bases, the J end lost 0 bases, and 22 bases lay between the germline ends. The CDR3 has 19 amino acids. Germline CDR1 is TSWWSYY and CDR2 is QGS. The CDR3 here is CALGEVSASFTGYTDKLIF. CDR3 nucleotide sequence: TGTGCTCTTGGGGAAGTCAGTGCCTCCTTTACTGGGTACACCGATAAACTCATCTTT.

The sample holds a few counts of this clone. The genes are TRDV1 and TRDJ1; 10 bases are shared with TRDD3. Germline CDR1 reads TSWWSYY; CDR2 reads QGS. After removal of 1 base from V and 1 base from J, the junction contained 12 bases not matched to a gene. This CDR3 has 19 residues. The CDR3 loop reads CALGEPLPTYWGITDKLIF. The CDR3 region has the DNA TGTGCTCTTGGGGAACCGCTTCCTACCTACTGGGGGATCACCGATAAACTCATCTTT.

The genes are TRDV1 and TRDJ1, with 12 bases fitting TRDD3. The CDR3 extends over 19 amino acids. The trim removed 4 bases at V and 1 base at J, leaving 13 bases unmatched. CDR1 is TSWWSYY and CDR2 is QGS in the germline V gene. The CDR3 DNA is TGTGCTCTTGGGGTTCCTACCCCGCTGGGGGATACGGGCACCGATAAACTCATCTTT. Translated: CALGVPTPLGDTGTDKLIF.

This clone showed up just a few times. This chain uses TRDV1 with TRDJ1; weak D call: TRDD2 (5 bases). The CDR3 is made up of 18 amino acids. Trimming removed 2 bases from V and 0 bases from J, with 19 bases in between. In germline, CDR1 is TSWWSYY, CDR2 QGS. DNA of the CDR3: TGTGCTCTTGGGGAAACGGCTGGCCCTACCAGGTACACCGATAAACTCATCTTT. Translated: CALGETAGPTRYTDKLIF.

This clone was recorded a few times. J is TRDJ1 and V is TRDV1, with a weak D call TRDD3 (6 bases). V was trimmed by 5 bases and J by 3 bases, leaving 34 bases between them. The CDR3 loop spans 21 amino acids. Germline values: CDR1 TSWWSYY, CDR2 QGS. In DNA form, the CDR3 reads TGTGCTCTTGGGTTACCCAGGGTGCAAAGGAGGCTGGGGACGGGGGCCGATAAACTCATCTTT. It encodes CALGLPRVQRRLGTGADKLIF.

This sequence joins TRDV1 and TRDJ1, with 9 bases that match TRDD3. V lost 4 bases to trimming and J lost 0 bases; unmatched junction nucleotides: 27. The CDR3 totals 23 residues. Per germline, CDR1 TSWWSYY and CDR2 QGS. The CDR3 region is CALGVAPSEGTNWGTLYTDKLIF. The CDR3 nucleotides read TGTGCTCTTGGGGTCGCCCCTTCCGAGGGGACCAACTGGGGGACCCTGTACACCGATAAACTCATCTTT.

This chain connects TRDV1 to TRDJ1; possibly TRDD3 for D (6 bases). With 4 bases removed from V and 0 bases from J, the gap between germline ends came to 21 bases. CDR3 size: 18 residues. CDR1 is TSWWSYY, CDR2 QGS, per germline. The CDR3 loop reads CALGGPRGGTYYTDKLIF. CDR3 DNA sequence: TGTGCTCTTGGGGGACCAAGGGGGGGGACCTACTACACCGATAAACTCATCTTT.

The rearrangement joins TRDV1 to TRDJ1, with no clear D. V lost 2 bases and J lost 4, with 17 bases in between. This CDR3 comprises 16 residues. Germline V CDR1 and CDR2: TSWWSYY, QGS. As DNA, the CDR3 is TGTGCTCTTGGGGAAGCAGAGGACGACATCGGCGATAAACTCATCTTT. Amino acids: CALGEAEDDIGDKLIF.

In this sample, this clone turned up a few times. This chain joins TRDV1 and TRDJ1; TRDD3 is a possible D gene (6 bases). With 4 bases removed from V and 0 bases from J, the gap between germline ends came to 39 bases. The CDR3 extends over 24 amino acids. The germline V gene has CDR1 TSWWSYY and CDR2 QGS. CDR3 coding DNA: TGTGCTCTTGGGGGGGTTAGGGGCCAAGTACTGGGCCGGACCCCTGGGTTGTACACCGATAAACTCATCTTT. This codes for CALGGVRGQVLGRTPGLYTDKLIF.

The chain combines TRDV1 with TRDJ1, with TRDD3 matching 8 bases. CDR1 TSWWSYY and CDR2 QGS come from the germline V gene. V dropped 5 bases and J dropped 0; count of bases not matched to a gene: 20. The CDR3 has 20 amino acids. CDR3 bases: TGTGCTCTTGGGTACGGGACCAAGCGACGGCTGGGGGAGCACACCGATAAACTCATCTTT. Protein product: CALGYGTKRRLGEHTDKLIF.

As regards this clone: This sample also contains other DNA sequences that code for the same CDR3. The chain has TRAV29/DV5 and TRDJ1; D perhaps matches TRDD3 (6 bases). The V gene lost 3 bases and the J gene lost 3 bases, with 30 bases spanning the gap. This CDR3 has 19 residues. CDR1 is NSMFDY and CDR2 is ISSIKDK in the germline V gene. CDR3 amino acids: CAAIYERGSTRGGSDKLIF. CDR3 bases: TGTGCAGCAATATACGAGCGGGGATCCACCCGGGGGGGTTCCGATAAACTCATCTTT.

This clone was found a few times. J is TRDJ1 and V is TRDV1; D unresolved. V dropped 4 bases and J dropped 0 bases, with 18 bases sitting between them. Germline lookup yields CDR1 TSWWSYY and CDR2 QGS. The CDR3 has 17 residues. CDR3 nucleotide sequence: TGTGCTCTTGGGGTCATGGGCCGTACTGTCTACACCGATAAACTCATCTTT. This sequence encodes CALGVMGRTVYTDKLIF.

The chain carries TRDV1 and TRDJ1; possible D gene TRDD3, 7 bases. The germline V gene encodes CDR1 TSWWSYY and CDR2 QGS. There are 19 residues in the CDR3. The germline V and J ends were trimmed by 0 bases and 3 bases, with 23 bases remaining between them. The CDR3 loop reads CALGELRILLPGGSDKLIF. DNA of the CDR3: TGTGCTCTTGGGGAACTTCGAATCCTACTCCCCGGGGGATCCGATAAACTCATCTTT.

This clone is a singleton in its sample. V is TRDV1 and J is TRDJ3; 7 nucleotides line up with TRDD2. There are 21 residues in the CDR3. The ends lost 1 base at V and 5 bases at J; junction bases unmatched: 17. Germline CDR1 and CDR2: TSWWSYY and QGS. CDR3 sequence: CALGEPYFLTDFGGDTRQMFF. DNA of the CDR3: TGTGCTCTTGGGGAACCCTACTTCCTAACTGACTTCGGGGGGGACACCCGACAGATGTTTTTC.

This chain links TRDV1 with TRDJ1, with D possibly matching TRDD3 (6 bases). Trimming pared 6 bases from V and 0 bases from J, leaving 26 bases between. Germline values: CDR1 TSWWSYY, CDR2 QGS. This CDR3 is built from 19 residues. The CDR3 is CALGPKGLLGGLYTDKLIF. In nucleotides, the CDR3 is TGTGCTCTTGGTCCCAAAGGGCTACTTGGGGGTCTCTACACCGATAAACTCATCTTT.

The chain couples TRDV1 to TRDJ1, with D tentatively TRDD2 (6 bases). V was pared by 4 bases and J by 8 bases, with 26 bases between. Germline V gene data show CDR1 as TSWWSYY and CDR2 as QGS. The CDR3 runs to 17 residues. In DNA form, the CDR3 reads TGTGCTCTTGGGGTTTACTTCCTCCCCGATAATACGCGGAAACTCATCTTT. Its protein is CALGVYFLPDNTRKLIF.

The chain recombines TRDV1 with TRDJ2; TRDD3 aligns across 11 bases. Trimming at V came to 1 base and at J to 4 bases, leaving 29 bases not matched to a gene. From germline, CDR1 is TSWWSYY and CDR2 QGS. CDR3 length: 25 amino acids. This CDR3 is CALGERKIFPTPHTGGYQATAQLFF. The CDR3 nucleotides are TGTGCTCTTGGGGAACGGAAGATCTTTCCTACCCCTCATACTGGGGGATATCAGGCGACAGCACAACTCTTCTTT.

This clone was seen more than once but under ten times. The rearrangement uses TRDV1 and TRDJ1; D is perhaps TRDD2 or TRDD3 (5 bases each). V was clipped by 7 bases and J by 3 bases, with 42 bases between them. Germline V gives CDR1 TSWWSYY, CDR2 QGS. The CDR3 has 23 residues. The CDR3 sequence is CALASSGSCTLTVRDPRPDKLIF. Written as DNA, the CDR3 is TGTGCTCTTGCCTCAAGCGGTTCCTGTACGCTTACAGTCCGGGATCCTCGCCCCGATAAACTCATCTTT.

The chain uses TRDV1 and TRDJ1; 10 bases are shared with TRDD3. The CDR3 extends over 30 amino acids. The junction had 43 bases not matched to a gene; V was cut back by 0 bases and J by 0 bases. The V gene's germline CDR1 is TSWWSYY and CDR2 QGS. The CDR3 region has the DNA TGTGCTCTTGGGGAACTTCGCGCTTCTGTGTCTCCTAAGTACTCTACTGGGGGATTTGATGTGATCGTTTACACCGATAAACTCATCTTT. Translated: CALGELRASVSPKYSTGGFDVIVYTDKLIF.

V is TRDV1 and J is TRDJ1; 7 bases are a match to TRDD3. J gave up 1 base and V 2 bases, and 7 bases lay outside the gene matches. The CDR3 length is 16 residues. CDR1 is TSWWSYY, CDR2 QGS, per germline. The CDR3 nucleotides read TGTGCTCTTGGGGAAAGGTGGGGGACTTTCACCGATAAACTCATCTTT. Its protein is CALGERWGTFTDKLIF.

In this sample, this clone turned up a few times. V is TRDV1 and J is TRDJ1, with TRDD3 matching 7 bases. This CDR3 has 19 amino acids. In germline, CDR1 is TSWWSYY, CDR2 QGS. V lost 2 bases and J lost 1; bases outside the gene matches: 16. CDR3 nucleotide sequence: TGTGCTCTTGGGGAATCCATCCTGGCCCGAAGGGATACCACCGATAAACTCATCTTT. Translation gives CALGESILARRDTTDKLIF.

To note about this clone: Being one base from a much bigger clone, this may be a read error. The chain couples TRDV1 to TRDJ1, with 10 bases fitting TRDD3. The V and J ends lost 0 bases and 1 base, in that order; junction bases with no gene match: 23. The CDR3 covers 23 residues. CDR1 and CDR2 from the germline V gene are TSWWSYY and QGS. CDR3 DNA sequence: TGTGCTCTTGGGGAACTAAGCATCGCCACCGTTACTGGGGGATCCCTCTTCACCGATAAACTCATCTTT. Translated: CALGELSIATVTGGSLFTDKLIF.

The chain couples TRDV1 to TRDJ1; 11 bases are shared with TRDD3. The CDR3 extends over 22 amino acids. The junction had 19 bases not matched to a gene; V was cut back by 1 base and J by 0 bases. Germline values: CDR1 TSWWSYY, CDR2 QGS. The CDR3 region is CALGERTLLRLGDREYTDKLIF. Written as DNA, the CDR3 is TGTGCTCTTGGGGAACGAACCCTCCTAAGACTGGGGGATAGGGAGTACACCGATAAACTCATCTTT.

A few counts support this clone. The V call is TRDV1, the J call TRDJ1; TRDD3 matches at 10 bases. CDR1 is TSWWSYY, CDR2 QGS, per germline. The CDR3 length is 20 residues. V lost 2 bases, J lost 2 bases, and 17 bases stayed unmatched. The chain's CDR3 is CALGELYTRGGYARTDKLIF. As DNA, the CDR3 is TGTGCTCTTGGGGAATTGTATACCCGGGGGGGATACGCAAGGACCGATAAACTCATCTTT.

The V gene is uncalled and the J gene is TRDJ1; the D segment call TRDD3 is taken from the table without a DNA check. There are 30 residues in the CDR3. The CDR3 bases are TGTTCAGCTCAACACGACAATAAAACTGTGCACTCCACTGACTTTGAAGTGAACGTCCTCAAGTGCTGTGACACCGATAAACTCATCTTT. Translation: CSAQHDNKTVHSTDFEVNVLKCCDTDKLIF.